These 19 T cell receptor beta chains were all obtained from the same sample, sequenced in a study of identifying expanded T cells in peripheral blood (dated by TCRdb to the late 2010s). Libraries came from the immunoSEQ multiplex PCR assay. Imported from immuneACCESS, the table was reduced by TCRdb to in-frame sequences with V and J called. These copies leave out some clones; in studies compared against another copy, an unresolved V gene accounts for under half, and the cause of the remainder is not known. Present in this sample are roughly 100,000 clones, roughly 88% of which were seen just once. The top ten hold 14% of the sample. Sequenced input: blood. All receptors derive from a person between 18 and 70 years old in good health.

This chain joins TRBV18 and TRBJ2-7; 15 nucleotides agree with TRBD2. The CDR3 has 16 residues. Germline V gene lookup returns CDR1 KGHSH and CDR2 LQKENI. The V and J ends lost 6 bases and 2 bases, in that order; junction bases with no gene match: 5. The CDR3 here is CASSSGLAGGPYEQYF. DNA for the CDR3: TGTGCCAGCTCGTCAGGACTAGCGGGAGGGCCCTACGAGCAGTACTTC.

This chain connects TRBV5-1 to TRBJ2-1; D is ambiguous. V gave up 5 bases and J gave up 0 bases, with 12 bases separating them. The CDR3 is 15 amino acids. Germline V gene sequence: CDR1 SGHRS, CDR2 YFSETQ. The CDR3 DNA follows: TGCGCCAGCAGGGCAGACCCGAGCTCCTACAATGAGCAGTTCTTC. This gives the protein CASRADPSSYNEQFF.

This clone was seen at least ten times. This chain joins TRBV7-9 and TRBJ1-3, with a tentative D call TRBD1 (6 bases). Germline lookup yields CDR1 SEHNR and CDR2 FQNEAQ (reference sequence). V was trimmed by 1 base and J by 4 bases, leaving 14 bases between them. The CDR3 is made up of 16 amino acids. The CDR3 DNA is TGTGCCAGCAGCTTAGGGGACACCCTCTCGGGAAACACCATATATTTT. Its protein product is CASSLGDTLSGNTIYF.

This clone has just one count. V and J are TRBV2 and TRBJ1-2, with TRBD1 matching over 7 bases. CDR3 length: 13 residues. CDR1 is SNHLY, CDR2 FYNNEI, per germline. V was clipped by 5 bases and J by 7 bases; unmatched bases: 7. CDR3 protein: CASSPTGKSGYTF. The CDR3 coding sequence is TGTGCCAGCAGTCCGACAGGGAAGTCTGGCTACACCTTC.

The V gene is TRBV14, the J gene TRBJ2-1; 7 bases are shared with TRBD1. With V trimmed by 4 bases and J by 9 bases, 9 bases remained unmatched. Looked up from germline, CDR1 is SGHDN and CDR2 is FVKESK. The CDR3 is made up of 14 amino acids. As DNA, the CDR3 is TGTGCCAGCAGCCGCGTGGGACAGTGGGTTGAGCAGTTCTTC. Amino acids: CASSRVGQWVEQFF. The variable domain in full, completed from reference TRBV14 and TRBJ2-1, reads EAGVTQFPSHSVIEKGQTVTLRCDPISGHDNLYWYRRVMGKEIKFLLHFVKESKQDESGMPNNRFLAERTGGTYSTLKVQPAELEDSGVYFCASSRVGQWVEQFFGPGTRLTVL.

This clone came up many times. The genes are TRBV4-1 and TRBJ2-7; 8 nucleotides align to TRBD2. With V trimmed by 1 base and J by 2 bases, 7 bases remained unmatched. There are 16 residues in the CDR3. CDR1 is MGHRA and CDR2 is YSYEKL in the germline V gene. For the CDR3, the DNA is TGCGCCAGCAGCCAAGCTAGCCTAGCGGGTACCTACGAGCAGTACTTC. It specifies CASSQASLAGTYEQYF.

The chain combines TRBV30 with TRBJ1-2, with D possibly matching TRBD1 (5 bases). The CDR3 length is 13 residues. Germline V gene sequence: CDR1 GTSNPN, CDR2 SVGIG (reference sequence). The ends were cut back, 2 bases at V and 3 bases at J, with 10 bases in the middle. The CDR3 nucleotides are TGTGCCTGGAGTCCAGACAGACACTATGGCTACACCTTC. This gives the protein CAWSPDRHYGYTF.

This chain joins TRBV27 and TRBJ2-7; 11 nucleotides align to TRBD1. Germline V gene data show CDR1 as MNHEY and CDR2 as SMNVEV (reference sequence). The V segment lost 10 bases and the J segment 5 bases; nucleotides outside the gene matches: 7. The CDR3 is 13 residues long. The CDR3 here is CATGQGAFHEQYF. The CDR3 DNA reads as TGTGCCACCGGACAGGGGGCGTTTCACGAGCAGTACTTC.

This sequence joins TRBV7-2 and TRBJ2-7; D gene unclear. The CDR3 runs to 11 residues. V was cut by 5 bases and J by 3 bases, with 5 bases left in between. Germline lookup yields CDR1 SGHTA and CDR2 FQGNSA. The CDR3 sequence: CASSASYEQYF. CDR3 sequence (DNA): TGTGCCAGCAGCGCCAGCTACGAGCAGTACTTC.

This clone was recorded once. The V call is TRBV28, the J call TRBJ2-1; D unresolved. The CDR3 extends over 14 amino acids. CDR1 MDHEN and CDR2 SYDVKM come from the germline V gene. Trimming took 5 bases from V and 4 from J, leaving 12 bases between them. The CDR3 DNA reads TGTGCCAGCAGTACCACTACCGCATACAATGAGCAGTTCTTC. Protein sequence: CASSTTTAYNEQFF.

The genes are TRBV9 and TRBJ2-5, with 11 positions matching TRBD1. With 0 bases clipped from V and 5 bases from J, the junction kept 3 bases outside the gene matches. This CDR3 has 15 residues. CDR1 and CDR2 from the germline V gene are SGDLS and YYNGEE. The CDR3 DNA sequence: TGTGCCAGCAGCGTAGGGACAGGGGGCTGGGAGACCCAGTACTTC. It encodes CASSVGTGGWETQYF.

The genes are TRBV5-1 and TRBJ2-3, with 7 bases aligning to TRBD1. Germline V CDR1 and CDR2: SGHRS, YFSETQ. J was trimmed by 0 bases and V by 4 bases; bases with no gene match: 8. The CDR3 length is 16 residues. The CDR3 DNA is TGCGCCAGCAGCGTCCCAGGGGGAACTAGCACAGATACGCAGTATTTT. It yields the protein CASSVPGGTSTDTQYF.

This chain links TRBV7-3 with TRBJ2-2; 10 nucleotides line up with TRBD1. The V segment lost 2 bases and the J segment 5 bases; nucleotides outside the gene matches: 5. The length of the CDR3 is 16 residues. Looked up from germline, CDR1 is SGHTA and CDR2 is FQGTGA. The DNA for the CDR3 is TGTGCCAGCAGCTTAGTAGGGACAGGGGTTACCGGGGAGCTGTTTTTT. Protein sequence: CASSLVGTGVTGELFF. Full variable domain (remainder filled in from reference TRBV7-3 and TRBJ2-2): GAGVSQTPSNKVTEKGKYVELRCDPISGHTALYWYRQSLGQGPEFLIYFQGTGAADDSGLPNDRFFAVRPEGSVSTLKIQRTERGDSAVYLCASSLVGTGVTGELFFGEGSRLTVL.

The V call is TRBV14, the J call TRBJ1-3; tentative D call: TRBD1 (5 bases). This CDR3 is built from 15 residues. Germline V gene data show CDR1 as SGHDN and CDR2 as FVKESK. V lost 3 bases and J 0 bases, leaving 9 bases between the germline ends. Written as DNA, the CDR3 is TGTGCCAGCAGCCAGATCACAGGCTCTGGAAACACCATATATTTT. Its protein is CASSQITGSGNTIYF.

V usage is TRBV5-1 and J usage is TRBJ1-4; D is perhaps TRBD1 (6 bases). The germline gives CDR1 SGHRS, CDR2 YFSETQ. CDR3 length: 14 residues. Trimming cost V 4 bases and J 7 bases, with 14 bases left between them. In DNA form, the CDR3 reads TGCGCCAGCAGCGACGGGGGCGGTAGTGAAAAACTGTTTTTT. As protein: CASSDGGGSEKLFF.

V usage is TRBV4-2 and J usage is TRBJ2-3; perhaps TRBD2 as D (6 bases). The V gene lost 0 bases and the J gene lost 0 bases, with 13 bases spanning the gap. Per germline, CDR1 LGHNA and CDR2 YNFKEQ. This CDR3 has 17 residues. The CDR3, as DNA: TGTGCCAGCAGCCAAGATCCTAGCGCCGCTAGCACAGATACGCAGTATTTT. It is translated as CASSQDPSAASTDTQYF.

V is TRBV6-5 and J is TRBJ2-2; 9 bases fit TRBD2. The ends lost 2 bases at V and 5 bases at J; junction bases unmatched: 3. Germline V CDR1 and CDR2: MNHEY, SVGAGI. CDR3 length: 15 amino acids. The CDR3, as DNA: TGTGCCAGCAGTTACCCAGCGGGGGGTACCGGGGAGCTGTTTTTT. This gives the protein CASSYPAGGTGELFF.

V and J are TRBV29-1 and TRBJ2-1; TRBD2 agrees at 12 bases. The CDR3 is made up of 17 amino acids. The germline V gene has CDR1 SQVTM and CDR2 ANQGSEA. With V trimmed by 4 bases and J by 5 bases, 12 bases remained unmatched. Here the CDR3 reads CSVGGLAGGLGHNEQFF. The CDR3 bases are TGCAGCGTTGGTGGTCTAGCGGGGGGGCTAGGTCACAATGAGCAGTTCTTC.

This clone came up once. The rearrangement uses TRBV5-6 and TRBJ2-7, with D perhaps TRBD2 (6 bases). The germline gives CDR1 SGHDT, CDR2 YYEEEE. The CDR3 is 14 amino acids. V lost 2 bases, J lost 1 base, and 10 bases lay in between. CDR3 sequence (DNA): TGTGCCAGCAGCTTTGGGGGAGGATCCTACGAGCAGTACTTC. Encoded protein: CASSFGGGSYEQYF. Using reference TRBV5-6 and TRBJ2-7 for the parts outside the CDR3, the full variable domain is DAGVTQSPTHLIKTRGQQVTLRCSPKSGHDTVSWYQQALGQGPQFIFQYYEEEERQRGNFPDRFSGHQFPNYSSELNVNALLLGDSALYLCASSFGGGSYEQYFGPGTRLTVT.